This T cell receptor beta chain was recorded in a study of shared clonotypes between healthy human individuals. Study background: A couple of women and a few men aged 18 to 49 served as donors. Plates per donor: three CD4 naive, three CD4 memory, two CD8 naive, one CD8 memory. Study observations and caveats: Non-shared clonotypes had lower generation probabilities than clonotypes shared by all four sorted-subset donors.

In the case of this clone: The antigen remains unidentified.

Terminally differentiated effector memory CD45RA+ cells were excluded by CCR7 positive selection of CD45RO-negative cells. The CDR3 length is 18 residues. Germline loops: CDR1 SEHNR, CDR2 FQNEAQ (reference sequence). Trimming cost V 5 bases and J 4 bases; bases outside gene matches: 13. Deep was the level at which the assay was run. Some clones are missing from TCRdb's copy, which holds only in-frame ones; the method was immunoSEQ multiplex PCR. The table lists millions of clones, approximately 94% of them singletons. Sample: naive CD8+ T cells from PBMCs. The sequence derives from a young man in good health. Some clones in this sample may be carry-over from other donors' samples. J is TRBJ2-1 and V is TRBV7-9; 11 bases align to TRBD2. The CDR3 DNA sequence: TGTGCCAGCAGCCAAGGGACTAGCGGACAGGGTCTTTACAATGAGCAGTTCTTC. It encodes CASSQGTSGQGLYNEQFF.